What follows are 27 T cell receptor beta chains derived from one specimen sequenced in a study of blood T cell repertoires in COVID-19. Profiled with immunoSEQ multiplex PCR; TCRdb holds only in-frame clones, not every one. There are about 220,000 clones in the sample; about 80% occur only once, and roughly 2.3% lies in the top ten. Sequencing was performed on peripheral blood. These receptors were obtained from a woman aged 55-69 years with acute or convalescent COVID-19.

The chain recombines TRBV18 with TRBJ1-2, with a tentative D call TRBD1 (5 bases). Germline V CDR1 and CDR2: KGHSH, LQKENI. V lost 3 bases, J lost 3 bases, and 14 bases lay in between. This CDR3 comprises 15 residues. The CDR3 sequence: CASSPKEGRDYGYTF. In DNA form, the CDR3 reads TGTGCCAGCTCACCCAAGGAGGGGCGAGACTATGGCTACACCTTC. Full variable domain (outside the CDR3, taken from reference TRBV18 and TRBJ1-2): NAGVMQNPRHLVRRRGQEARLRCSPMKGHSHVYWYRQLPEEGLKFMVYLQKENIIDESGMPKERFSAEFPKEGPSILRIQQVVRGDSAAYFCASSPKEGRDYGYTFGSGTRLTVV.

The rearrangement joins TRBV6-1 to TRBJ1-5; D gene unclear. CDR3 length equals 12 residues. The V end lost 3 bases, the J end lost 5 bases, and 5 bases lay between the germline ends. The germline V gene encodes CDR1 MNHNS and CDR2 SASEGT. CDR3 sequence reads: CASSEADQPQHF. The CDR3 DNA follows: TGTGCCAGCAGTGAGGCGGATCAGCCCCAGCATTTT.

The chain recombines TRBV19 with TRBJ2-3; D uncertain. The CDR3 has 13 residues. Germline V CDR1 and CDR2: LNHDA, SQIVND (reference sequence). V lost 7 bases to trimming and J lost 4 bases, with 12 bases between them. The CDR3 DNA is TGTGCCAGTACCCCACCCTGGCCAGATACGCAGTATTTT. This gives the protein CASTPPWPDTQYF.

This rearrangement joins TRBV3-1 (or the pseudogene TRBV3-2) to TRBJ2-1; TRBD2 matches 7 bases. Germline V gene data show CDR1 as LGHDT and CDR2 as YNNKEL (reference sequence). The CDR3 sequence is 14 residues long. The ends lost 1 base at V and 8 bases at J; junction bases unmatched: 5. The CDR3 region is CASSQGTSIYEQFF. DNA of the CDR3: TGTGCCAGCAGCCAAGGGACTAGTATCTATGAGCAGTTCTTC.

The J gene is TRBJ1-3, the V gene TRBV19; no clear D gene. V gave up 5 bases and J gave up 2 bases, with 13 bases separating them. Germline lookup yields CDR1 LNHDA and CDR2 SQIVND (reference sequence). The CDR3 loop spans 15 amino acids. The DNA for the CDR3 is TGTGCCAGTAGTTTCACTCGAGGAACTGGAAACACCATATATTTT. Residues: CASSFTRGTGNTIYF.

This chain links TRBV5-1 with TRBJ2-5; D is possibly TRBD2 (7 bases). This CDR3 has 16 amino acids. Germline V gives CDR1 SGHRS, CDR2 YFSETQ. Between the trimmed V and J ends, which lost 5 bases and 1 base, there was a span of 18 bases. CDR3 sequence reads: CASRREAGAIQETQYF. The DNA for the CDR3 is TGCGCCAGCAGACGTGAGGCGGGGGCCATCCAAGAGACCCAGTACTTC.

This clone was recorded once. The chain couples TRBV10-3 to TRBJ1-5; possible D gene TRBD1, 5 bases. Trimming left V 3 bases short and J 3 bases short, with 9 bases between. Germline CDR1 is ENHRY and CDR2 is SYGVKD. The CDR3 runs 14 residues. The CDR3 reads CAISDRVDNQPQHF. In DNA form, the CDR3 reads TGTGCCATCAGTGACAGGGTTGACAATCAGCCCCAGCATTTT.

In nucleotides, the CDR3 is TGCAGTGCTAGTTCCACAGGGCGGTGGAGTGAAGCTTTCTTT. It codes for CSASSTGRWSEAFF. The chain has TRBV20-1 and TRBJ1-1, with TRBD1 as a possible D gene (6 bases). This CDR3 spans 14 amino acids. The V gene lost 3 bases and the J gene lost 7 bases, with 18 bases spanning the gap. Looked up from germline, CDR1 is DFQATT and CDR2 is SNEGSKA (reference sequence).

Here the CDR3 reads CASNNGGADPLHF. CDR3 nucleotides: TGTGCCAGCAACAATGGGGGGGCCGATCCCCTCCACTTT. The chain recombines TRBV13 with TRBJ1-6, with D tentatively TRBD1 (6 bases). This CDR3 is built from 13 residues. CDR1 PRHDT and CDR2 FYEKMQ come from the germline V gene (reference sequence). V lost 7 bases to trimming and J lost 13 bases, with 17 bases between them.

This chain joins TRBV12-5 and TRBJ2-3; 9 bases agree with TRBD2. V lost 6 bases and J lost 0; bases outside the gene matches: 10. Germline-derived CDR1 and CDR2 are LGHNT and FRNRAP. CDR3 length: 17 residues. CDR3 DNA sequence: TGTGCTAGTGGCCAGGCGGGGGGGAGTACTAGCACAGATACGCAGTATTTT. As protein: CASGQAGGSTSTDTQYF.

The chain combines TRBV7-2 with TRBJ1-3; the D is unclear. The germline V gene encodes CDR1 SGHTA and CDR2 FQGNSA. The CDR3 covers 16 residues. V was shortened by 5 bases and J by 0 bases, with 14 bases between the two germline ends. CDR3 protein: CASSPVSQLSGNTIYF. As DNA, the CDR3 is TGTGCCAGCAGCCCGGTGAGCCAACTCTCTGGAAACACCATATATTTT. The entire variable domain, with the rest obtained from reference TRBV7-2 and TRBJ1-3, is as follows: GAGVSQSPSNKVTEKGKDVELRCDPISGHTALYWYRQSLGQGLEFLIYFQGNSAPDKSGLPSDRFSAERTGGSVSTLTIQRTQQEDSAVYLCASSPVSQLSGNTIYFGEGSWLTVV.

A few counts support this clone. The CDR3 loop is CATSDGGGTGNEQFF. CDR3 in DNA: TGTGCCACCAGTGATGGGGGGGGGACAGGGAATGAGCAGTTCTTC. The chain has TRBV24-1 and TRBJ2-1, with 9 positions matching TRBD1. CDR3 size: 15 residues. J was trimmed by 7 bases and V by 3 bases; bases with no gene match: 6. CDR1 and CDR2 from the germline V gene are KGHDR and SFDVKD.

This clone was detected only a few times. The chain carries TRBV2 and TRBJ1-5; D unresolved. The CDR3 totals 11 residues. V lost 6 bases, J lost 9 bases, and 9 bases lay in between. From germline, CDR1 is SNHLY and CDR2 FYNNEI. CDR3: CASSAIGPQHF. The CDR3, as DNA: TGTGCCAGCAGCGCTATTGGGCCCCAGCATTTT.

This chain links TRBV12-3 or TRBV12-4 with TRBJ2-5; unclear D gene. V was clipped by 4 bases and J by 5 bases, with 5 bases between them. The CDR3 spans 11 residues. The CDR3 loop is CASSWLETQYF. The CDR3 DNA reads as TGTGCCAGCAGTTGGCTGGAGACCCAGTACTTC.

This clone was recorded once. This rearrangement joins TRBV18 to TRBJ1-1; a weak D match, TRBD1 (6 bases). Germline V gene data show CDR1 as KGHSH and CDR2 as LQKENI. The CDR3 loop spans 15 amino acids. V shed 4 bases and J shed 1 base, with 13 bases lying between them. The CDR3 here is CASSQRGTGNTEAFF. The DNA of the CDR3 is TGTGCCAGCTCACAAAGGGGGACGGGGAACACTGAAGCTTTCTTT.

The chain employs TRBV9 and TRBJ1-1; D ambiguous. Trimming took off 3 bases at V and 1 base at J, with 10 bases between the two ends. Germline V CDR1 and CDR2: SGDLS, YYNGEE. CDR3 size: 14 residues. The chain's CDR3 is CASSGEVRNTEAFF. CDR3 nucleotides: TGTGCCAGCAGCGGAGAGGTTCGGAACACTGAAGCTTTCTTT.

This sequence joins TRBV7-2 and TRBJ2-3, with 7 bases identical to TRBD1. CDR1 SGHTA and CDR2 FQGNSA come from the germline V gene. CDR3 size: 15 residues. The ends lost 0 bases at V and 3 bases at J; junction bases unmatched: 3. CDR3 residues: CASSLAQGVTDTQYF. The CDR3 nucleotides read TGTGCCAGCAGCTTAGCTCAGGGGGTTACAGATACGCAGTATTTT.

V is TRBV19 and J is TRBJ2-2; no firm D call. This CDR3 is 12 amino acids long. Between the trimmed V and J ends, which lost 4 bases and 5 bases, there was a span of 5 bases. Per germline, CDR1 LNHDA and CDR2 SQIVND (reference sequence). CDR3: CASSTRTGELFF. CDR3 coding DNA: TGTGCCAGTAGTACCCGGACCGGGGAGCTGTTTTTT.

A note on this clone: The sample carries other DNA sequences with the same CDR3. The chain uses TRBV5-1 and TRBJ1-2; perhaps TRBD1 as D (6 bases). V lost 4 bases to trimming and J lost 2 bases, with 9 bases between them. The CDR3 contains 13 residues. The V gene's germline CDR1 is SGHRS and CDR2 YFSETQ. Written as DNA, the CDR3 is TGCGCCAGCAGCACAGACAGGAACTATGGCTACACCTTC. This codes for CASSTDRNYGYTF.

V and J are TRBV4-2 and TRBJ2-3; 12 positions match TRBD2. Germline CDR1 LGHNA, CDR2 YNFKEQ. Unmatched junction bases numbered 6, after V lost 6 bases and J lost 2 bases. The CDR3 spans 16 residues. The CDR3 reads CASSRTSGVTTDTQYF. In DNA, the CDR3 is TGTGCCAGCAGTCGGACTAGCGGGGTAACCACAGATACGCAGTATTTT.

A single count supports this clone. A junction boundary mismatches the germline segment, possibly from a read error. This rearrangement joins TRBV5-1 to TRBJ1-1; 7 bases are a match to TRBD1. The CDR3 runs to 14 residues. CDR1 is SGHRS, CDR2 YFSETQ, per germline. The CDR3 DNA sequence: TGCGCCAGCAGCTTGGAGGGGGCGACCGAAGGGAGGCTCTTT. Encoded protein: CASSLEGATEGRLF.

The V call is TRBV19, the J call TRBJ1-2; unclear D gene. Germline CDR1 and CDR2: LNHDA and SQIVND (reference sequence). The CDR3 covers 12 residues. The V end lost 7 bases, the J end lost 7 bases, and 13 bases lay between the germline ends. CDR3 residues: CASKERTGGYTF. In nucleotides, the CDR3 is TGTGCCAGTAAAGAGAGAACCGGTGGCTACACCTTC. Filled out from reference TRBV19 and TRBJ1-2, the complete variable domain reads DGGITQSPKYLFRKEGQNVTLSCEQNLNHDAMYWYRQDPGQGLRLIYYSQIVNDFQKGDIAEGYSVSREKKESFPLTVTSAQKNPTAFYLCASKERTGGYTFGSGTRLTVV.

V usage is TRBV15 and J usage is TRBJ2-3, with D possibly being TRBD2 (7 bases). Germline V lookup: CDR1 LNHNV, CDR2 YYDKDF (reference sequence). V was cut by 5 bases and J by 6 bases, with 18 bases left in between. This CDR3 is 15 amino acids long. The DNA of the CDR3 is TGTGCCACCAGCGCCCGAAAGGGGGGGGCGGATACGCAGTATTTT. It yields the protein CATSARKGGADTQYF.

The genes are TRBV5-1 and TRBJ1-5; 7 bases agree with TRBD1. V shed 6 bases, J shed 4 bases, and the junction held 16 bases outside the gene matches. The CDR3 contains 17 residues. Per germline, CDR1 SGHRS and CDR2 YFSETQ. CDR3 in DNA: TGCGCCAGCACCTACACGATTGAACAGGGGTGGAATCAGCCCCAGCATTTT. Amino acids: CASTYTIEQGWNQPQHF.

The CDR3 nucleotides are TGTGCCAGCAGCCAAGCCGGGACTAGAAATGAGCAGTTCTTC. Its translation: CASSQAGTRNEQFF. The chain joins TRBV3-1 (or the pseudogene TRBV3-2) to TRBJ2-1, with TRBD2 matching over 8 bases. Germline CDR1 LGHDT, CDR2 YNNKEL (reference sequence). CDR3 size: 14 residues. Trimming took 1 base from V and 7 from J; bases not matched to a gene: 3.

The V and J genes are TRBV5-1 and TRBJ1-1; D gene uncertain. CDR3 length: 14 residues. The germline V gene encodes CDR1 SGHRS and CDR2 YFSETQ. The V and J ends lost 1 base and 2 bases respectively, with 9 bases between them. The CDR3 DNA sequence: TGCGCCAGCAGCTTGACGGGGTCTAACACTGAAGCTTTCTTT. It encodes CASSLTGSNTEAFF.

V usage is TRBV2 and J usage is TRBJ1-1; D not resolved. CDR1 and CDR2 (germline): SNHLY, FYNNEI. This CDR3 is built from 15 residues. V gave up 4 bases and J gave up 0 bases, with 12 bases separating them. The CDR3, as DNA: TGTGCCAGCAGTGGAGAAATGCTTATGAACACTGAAGCTTTCTTT. It translates to CASSGEMLMNTEAFF.